These T cell receptor beta chains were read from a single sample in a study of control samples from healthy donors and cancer patients. The protocol was immunoSEQ multiplex PCR, while the TCRdb copy is restricted to in-frame clones and leaves out a portion. The sample shows 50,000 to 70,000 clones, approximately 88% of them seen only once. The sequenced material came from blood. These receptors were obtained from a middle-aged man in good health. Both conserved end residues are part of each CDR3. The D gene is left open where the match is weak. A row's size may be missing; if present it is once, few, many or a size class.

v_gene,j_gene,abundance,d_gene,CDR3aa,CDR3nt
TRBV7-9,TRBJ2-5,-,-,CASSYILTVRGAETQYF,TGTGCCAGCAGCTACATCCTGACGGTACGGGGGGCAGAGACCCAGTACTTC
TRBV19,TRBJ2-7,-,TRBD2,CASRFGGESTYEQYF,TGTGCCAGTAGATTCGGGGGGGAGAGTACCTACGAGCAGTACTTC
TRBV7-9,TRBJ1-1,-,-,CASSSQGRDTEAFF,TGTGCCAGCAGCTCCCAGGGTAGGGACACTGAAGCTTTCTTT
TRBV29-1,TRBJ2-7,-,TRBD1,CSVEDRGQGLSYEQYF,TGCAGCGTTGAAGATCGGGGACAGGGTTTATCGTACGAGCAGTACTTC
TRBV7-9,TRBJ2-5,-,TRBD2,CASSLTRGRETQYF,TGTGCCAGCAGCTTAACGCGCGGGAGGGAGACTCAGTACTTC
TRBV7-9,TRBJ1-2,-,-,CASSPESMGYGYTF,TGTGCCAGCAGTCCCGAAAGTATGGGCTATGGCTACACCTTC
TRBV7-2,TRBJ1-3,-,TRBD1,CASSLTGGGNTIYF,TGTGCCAGCAGTTTGACAGGGGGTGGAAACACCATATATTTT
TRBV6-1,TRBJ2-5,-,TRBD2,CASSDLAGGPLETQYF,TGTGCCAGCAGTGATCTAGCGGGAGGGCCATTGGAGACCCAGTACTTC
TRBV27,TRBJ2-5,-,-,CASSLGSRQETQYF,TGTGCCAGCAGTTTGGGCAGCCGCCAAGAGACCCAGTACTTC
TRBV11-2,TRBJ2-7,once,TRBD2,CASSPGLATSYEQYF,TGTGCCAGCAGCCCCGGACTAGCGACTTCCTACGAGCAGTACTTC
TRBV6-5,TRBJ1-5,-,TRBD1,CASSQYRGNQPQHF,TGTGCCAGCAGCCAATACAGGGGGAATCAGCCCCAGCATTTT
TRBV5-4,TRBJ2-5,-,-,CASSFYTGKETQYF,TGTGCCAGCAGCTTTTATACAGGGAAAGAGACCCAGTACTTC
TRBV11-3,TRBJ2-3,-,-,CASSFAYSGSTDTQYF,TGTGCCAGCAGCTTCGCCTACTCGGGGAGCACAGATACGCAGTATTTT
TRBV16,TRBJ1-4,-,-,CASSQRNRATNEKLFF,TGTGCCAGCAGCCAGCGTAACAGGGCAACTAATGAAAAACTGTTTTTT
TRBV11-2,TRBJ1-1,-,-,CASSRAGPAFF,TGTGCCAGCAGCCGAGCGGGTCCAGCTTTCTTT
TRBV20-1,TRBJ2-4,-,-,CSASRAGGVAKNIQYF,TGCAGTGCTAGTCGGGCCGGCGGAGTAGCCAAAAACATTCAGTACTTC
TRBV5-6,TRBJ2-7,-,TRBD2,CASRPGLAGVTYEQYF,TGTGCCAGCAGACCAGGACTAGCGGGAGTGACCTACGAGCAGTACTTC
TRBV28,TRBJ1-4,-,TRBD1,CASSLRQGKNEKLFF,TGTGCCAGCAGTCTCCGACAGGGGAAGAATGAAAAACTGTTTTTT
TRBV3-1/TRBV3-2,TRBJ2-2,-,-,CASSQDRAGRVDTGELFF,TGTGCCAGCAGCCAAGATAGGGCCGGCAGGGTAGACACCGGGGAGCTGTTTTTT
TRBV4-1,TRBJ2-5,-,TRBD1,CASSQDADRGFSKETQYF,TGCGCCAGCAGCCAAGATGCAGACAGGGGTTTTTCCAAAGAGACCCAGTACTTC
TRBV13,TRBJ1-2,-,-,CASSSQGNYGYTF,TGTGCCAGCAGCTCGCAGGGGAACTATGGCTACACCTTC
TRBV23-1,TRBJ2-5,-,-,CASSQSWGNQETQYF,TGCGCCAGCAGTCAATCGTGGGGAAACCAAGAGACCCAGTACTTC
TRBV27,TRBJ2-5,-,TRBD1,CASSTGAQETQYF,TGTGCCAGCAGTACAGGGGCCCAAGAGACCCAGTACTTC
TRBV27,TRBJ2-7,-,-,CASRPPRTGLFSYEQYF,TGTGCCAGCAGGCCTCCTCGTACGGGACTCTTCTCCTACGAGCAGTACTTC
TRBV14,TRBJ1-4,-,TRBD1,CASSQEIGTVGEKLFF,TGTGCCAGCAGCCAAGAAATTGGGACAGTGGGTGAAAAACTGTTTTTT
TRBV11-1,TRBJ1-6,once,-,CASSLGGNSPLHF,TGTGCCAGCAGCTTAGGCGGCAATTCACCCCTCCACTTT
TRBV9,TRBJ2-5,-,TRBD2,CASSVALVCRGLWTSGETQYF,TGTGCCAGCAGCGTAGCATTGGTATGCAGGGGGCTTTGGACTAGCGGGGAGACCCAGTACTTC
TRBV29-1,TRBJ2-7,-,TRBD1,CSVGTGGRLLSSYEQYF,TGCAGCGTTGGGACAGGGGGCCGATTGTTAAGCTCCTACGAGCAGTACTTC
TRBV6-5,TRBJ2-7,once,-,CASSPAGKSYEQYF,TGTGCCAGCAGCCCCGCAGGGAAATCCTACGAGCAGTACTTC
TRBV6-5,TRBJ1-5,-,-,CASSNGHNQPQHF,TGTGCCAGCAGTAACGGTCACAATCAGCCCCAGCATTTT
TRBV5-1,TRBJ1-2,-,-,CASSTLTGSYGYTF,TGCGCCAGCAGCACATTGACAGGTAGCTATGGCTACACCTTC